There are many counts of the clone carrying this T cell receptor (beta chain). Because this beta chain is a stray read in a library intended to capture alpha chains, its abundance should not be given much weight. The data belong to a study of spatial heterogeneity in lung cancer. Study information: Among detected sequences, beta-chain ones consistently exceeded alpha-chain ones in number. An average of more than ten raw reads was observed per unique TCR and UMI combination.

In the library, each TCR cDNA molecule bore its own unique molecular identifier. One entry per CDR3 protein, called by TCRdb with MiXCR from the 5' RACE reads. Of thousands of distinct CDR3 sequences in the sample, about 20% were seen once. The CDR3 sequence is 15 residues long. CDR1 and CDR2 from the germline V gene are SGHTA and FQGNSA. Between the trimmed V and J ends, which lost 1 base and 0 bases, there was a span of 10 bases. Time point noted: sample taken at primary tumor resection. Whole RNA, isolated from tumor, nontumor lung or frozen PBMC, was sequenced without prior sorting. The rearrangement uses TRBV7-2 and TRBJ2-7; D perhaps matches TRBD2 (5 bases). This sample comprised normal lung tissue next to the tumor, obtained at surgery. This TCR was sampled from a female donor with early-stage non-small cell lung cancer. The CDR3 spells CASSLGGGISYEQYF. CDR3 nucleotides: TGTGCCAGCAGCTTAGGAGGAGGAATCTCCTACGAGCAGTACTTC.